This T cell receptor (beta chain) stems from a study of blood T cell repertoires in COVID-19 (dated by TCRdb to between 2020 and 2021). Some background on the complete study: The collaborator samples originated in the United States, Italy and Spain and spanned the acute and convalescent phases of COVID-19. The prospective study material was composed of cDNA or gDNA derived from T cells, B-cell-depleted T cells, or PBMCs. Deeply sampled blood TCRbeta repertoires from subjects exposed to, actively infected with, or recovered from COVID-19 were included in the dataset. The repertoires were made available in a free public database intended to serve as a resource for research on the immune response to SARS-CoV-2. Samples came from the ongoing ImmuneRACE study (first 160 participants) plus 1,254 subjects from 6 global collaborators. Nearly every sample came with metadata listing a de-identified subject ID, COVID-19 status, age in years and sex. Where HLA class I and class II types were available, the types were taken from metadata supplied by the sample provider, not from assay-based typing.

The investigation overall reported the following: Clinical and demographic metadata were provided uncurated, with the amount varying by source and participant.

TCRbeta CDR3 regions were amplified from genomic DNA using the immunoSEQ Assay, a bias-controlled multiplex PCR. Per the source publication's procedure: The number of nucleated cells in each sample was estimated by amplification of reference gene primers within the assay. Sequence reads were collapsed and filtered to measure the absolute abundance of every unique TCRbeta CDR3 rearrangement. For each sample, productive Simpson clonality was calculated as the square root of Simpson's diversity index over productive rearrangements. The table was pulled from immuneACCESS by TCRdb, which kept in-frame rearrangements only. Such tables lose some clones; where checked, under half of the loss comes from unresolved V genes, and the rest has no known cause. V and J calls plus clone size are reproduced from that table; the DNA served to infer D and trimming. Within this sample are over 150,000 clones, with about 85% of them counted one time only. More than 0.85% of the sample comes from the top ten.

A single count supports this clone. What antigen it recognizes has not been identified. No much larger clonotype is one base removed from it; base qualities were not supplied. Collaborating institutions collected whole blood in K2EDTA tubes following their own protocols. For TCRbeta analysis, collaborator samples were shipped as frozen whole blood, as isolated PBMCs, or as DNA extracted from either sample type. Material: peripheral blood. The source is a man aged 35 to 55 with acute or convalescent COVID-19.

The CDR3 amino acid sequence is: CASSSNRGRIDTQYF. The DNA is TGTGCCAGCAGCTCAAACAGGGGGCGTATAGATACGCAGTATTTT. The sequence links TRBV6-2 or TRBV6-3 to TRBJ2-3; 9 bases in the middle match TRBD1. CDR1 and CDR2 (MNHEY, SVGEGT) derive from the germline V gene. Taken from cysteine to phenylalanine, the CDR3 has 15 residues. The kept DNA is CDR3 alone, 45 bases in frame from the first base. Trimmed from V: 6 bases; trimmed from J: 5 bases; junction bases lacking a gene match: 9.